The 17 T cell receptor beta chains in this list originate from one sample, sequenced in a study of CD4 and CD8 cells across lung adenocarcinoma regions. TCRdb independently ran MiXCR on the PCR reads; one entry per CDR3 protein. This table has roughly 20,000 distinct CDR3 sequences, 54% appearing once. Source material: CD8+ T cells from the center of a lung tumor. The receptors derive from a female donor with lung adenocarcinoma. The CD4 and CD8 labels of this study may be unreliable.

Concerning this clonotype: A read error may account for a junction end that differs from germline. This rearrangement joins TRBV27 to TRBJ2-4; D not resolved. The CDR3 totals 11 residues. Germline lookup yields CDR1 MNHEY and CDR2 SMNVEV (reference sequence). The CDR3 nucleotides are TGTGCGCTGGGTCCTCAAAATACTCAGTATTTC. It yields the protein CALGPQNTQYF.

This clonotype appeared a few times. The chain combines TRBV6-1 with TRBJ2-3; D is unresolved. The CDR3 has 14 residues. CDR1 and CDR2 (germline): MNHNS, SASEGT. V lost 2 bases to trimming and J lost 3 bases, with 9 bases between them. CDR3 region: CASSESISTDTQYF. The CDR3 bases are TGTGCCAGCAGTGAATCCATATCTACAGATACGCAGTATTTT.

CDR3 protein: CASSPQVAGSSYNEQFF. The CDR3 DNA is TGTGCCAGCAGCCCCCAAGTAGCGGGGAGCTCCTACAATGAGCAGTTCTTC. The chain joins TRBV7-6 to TRBJ2-1, with 8 bases fitting TRBD2. This CDR3 has 17 residues. With 5 bases clipped from V and 0 bases from J, the junction kept 9 bases outside the gene matches. Germline loops: CDR1 SGHVS, CDR2 FNYEAQ.

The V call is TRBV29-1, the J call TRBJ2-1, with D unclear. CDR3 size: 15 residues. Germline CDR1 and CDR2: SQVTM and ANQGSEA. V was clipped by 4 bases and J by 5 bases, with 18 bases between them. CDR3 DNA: TGCAGCGTTGGTGACGAAAAGTTGGGCGACAATGAGCAGTTCTTC. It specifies CSVGDEKLGDNEQFF.

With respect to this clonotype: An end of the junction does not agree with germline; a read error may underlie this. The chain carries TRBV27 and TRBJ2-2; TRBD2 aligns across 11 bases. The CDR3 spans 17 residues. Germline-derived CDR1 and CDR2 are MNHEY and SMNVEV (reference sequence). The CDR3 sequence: CATLRGLAAASTEEQFF. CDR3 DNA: TGTGCCACCCTGCGGGGACTAGCGGCTGCGAGCACCGAGGAGCAGTTTTTT.

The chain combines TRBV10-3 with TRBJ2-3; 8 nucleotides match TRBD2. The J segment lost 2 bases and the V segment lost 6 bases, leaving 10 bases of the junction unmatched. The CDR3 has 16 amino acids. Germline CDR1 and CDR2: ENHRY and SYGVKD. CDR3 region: CAIRPSAGEHTDTQYF. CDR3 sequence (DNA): TGTGCCATCAGACCTTCAGCGGGGGAACACACAGATACGCAGTATTTT.

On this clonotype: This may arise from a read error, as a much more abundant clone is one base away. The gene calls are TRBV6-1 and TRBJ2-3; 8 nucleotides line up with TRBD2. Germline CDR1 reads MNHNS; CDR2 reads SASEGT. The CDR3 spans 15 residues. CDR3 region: CASRNGGASTNTQYF. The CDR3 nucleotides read TGTGCCAGCAGAAACGGGGGGGCTAGCACAAATACGCAGTATTTT.

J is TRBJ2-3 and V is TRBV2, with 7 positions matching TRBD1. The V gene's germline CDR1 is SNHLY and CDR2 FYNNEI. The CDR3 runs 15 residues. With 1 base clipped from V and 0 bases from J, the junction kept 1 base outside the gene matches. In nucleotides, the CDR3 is TGTGCCAGCAGTGAAGGGACAGGTAGCACAGATACGCAGTATTTT. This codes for CASSEGTGSTDTQYF.

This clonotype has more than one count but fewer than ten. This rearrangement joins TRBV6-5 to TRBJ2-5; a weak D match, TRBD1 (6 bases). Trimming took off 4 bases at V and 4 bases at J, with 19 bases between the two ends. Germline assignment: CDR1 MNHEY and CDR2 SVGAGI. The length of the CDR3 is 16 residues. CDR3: CASSSRTDPPRETQYF. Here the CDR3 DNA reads TGTGCCAGCAGTTCTCGGACAGATCCTCCAAGAGAGACCCAGTACTTC.

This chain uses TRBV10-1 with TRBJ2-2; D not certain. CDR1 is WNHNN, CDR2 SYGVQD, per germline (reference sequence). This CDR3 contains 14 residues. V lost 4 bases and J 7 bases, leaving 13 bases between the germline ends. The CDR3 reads CASSADSAVGELFF. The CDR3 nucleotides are TGCGCCAGCAGTGCAGACTCGGCCGTCGGGGAGCTGTTTTTT.

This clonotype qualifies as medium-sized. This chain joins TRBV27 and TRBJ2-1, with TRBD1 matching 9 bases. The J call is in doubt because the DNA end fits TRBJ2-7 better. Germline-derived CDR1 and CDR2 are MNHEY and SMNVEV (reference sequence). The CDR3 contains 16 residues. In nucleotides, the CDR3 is TGTGCCAGCAGTTTAAGCCCCGCACAGGGGGCGCCCGAGCAGTACTTC. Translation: CASSLSPAQGAPEQYF.

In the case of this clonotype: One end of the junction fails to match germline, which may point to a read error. The CDR3 bases are TGTGGGGGCCGTGCTCCAGAGACCCAGTACTTT. Amino acid sequence: CGGRAPETQYF. V gene TRBV27 combines with J gene TRBJ2-5; D is perhaps TRBD1 (5 bases). Germline values: CDR1 MNHEY, CDR2 SMNVEV (reference sequence). The CDR3 totals 11 residues.

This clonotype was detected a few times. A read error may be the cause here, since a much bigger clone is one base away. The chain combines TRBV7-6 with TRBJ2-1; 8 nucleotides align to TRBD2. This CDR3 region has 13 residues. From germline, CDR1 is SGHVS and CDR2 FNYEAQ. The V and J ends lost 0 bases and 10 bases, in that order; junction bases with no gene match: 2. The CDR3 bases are TGTGCCAGCAGCTTAGCCGGGGGGGCCGAGCAGTTCTTC. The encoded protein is CASSLAGGAEQFF.

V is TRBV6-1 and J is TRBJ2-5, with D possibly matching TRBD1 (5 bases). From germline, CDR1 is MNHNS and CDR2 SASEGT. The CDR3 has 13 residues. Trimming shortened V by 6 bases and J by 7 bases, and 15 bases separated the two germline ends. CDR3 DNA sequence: TGTGCCAGCAGAAGAACTCAGGGTGTGACCCAGTACTTC. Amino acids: CASRRTQGVTQYF.

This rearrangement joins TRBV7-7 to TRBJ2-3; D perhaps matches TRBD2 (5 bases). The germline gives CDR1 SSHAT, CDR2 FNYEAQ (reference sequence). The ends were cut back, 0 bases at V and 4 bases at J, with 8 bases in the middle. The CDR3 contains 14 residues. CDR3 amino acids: CASSLAGGSDTQYF. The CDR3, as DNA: TGTGCCAGCAGCTTAGCCGGAGGTTCAGATACGCAGTATTTT. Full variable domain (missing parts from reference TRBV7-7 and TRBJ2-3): GAGVSQSPRYKVTKRGQDVTLRCDPISSHATLYWYQQALGQGPEFLTYFNYEAQPDKSGLPSDRFSAERPEGSISTLTIQRTEQRDSAMYRCASSLAGGSDTQYFGPGTRLTVL.

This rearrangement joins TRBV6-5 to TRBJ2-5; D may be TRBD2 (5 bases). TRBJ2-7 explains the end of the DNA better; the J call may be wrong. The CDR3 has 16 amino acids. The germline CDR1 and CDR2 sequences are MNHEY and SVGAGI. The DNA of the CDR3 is TGTGCCAGCAGTTACTGGGGTGCTGGGCGACGGGGCGAGCAGTACTTC. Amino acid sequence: CASSYWGAGRRGEQYF.

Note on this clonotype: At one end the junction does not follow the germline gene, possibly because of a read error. The CDR3 sequence is CASSALGQRNKDTQYF. The CDR3 DNA sequence: TGTGCCAGCAGCGCCCTGGGACAGAGAAACAAAGATACTCAGTATTTC. The chain recombines TRBV16 with TRBJ2-3, with 7 positions matching TRBD1. The CDR3 is 16 amino acids. The germline V gene has CDR1 KGHSY and CDR2 FQNENV. Based on the CDR3 plus reference TRBV16 and TRBJ2-3, the full variable domain is GEEVAQTPKHLVRGEGQKAKLYCAPIKGHSYVFWYQQVLKNEFKFLISFQNENVFDETGMPKERFSAKCLPNSPCSLEIQATKLEDSAVYFCASSALGQRNKDTQYFGPGTRLTVL.